What follows describes a single TCR beta chain. As yet, its antigen is unknown. The sample belongs to a study of a mutant IDH1 vaccine in newly diagnosed glioma. Looking at the study overall: At week 47 came visit V13, while visit V12 had come at week 35. Notes on the study in general: Altogether, around 93% of patients exhibited vaccine-induced immune responses.

Using immunoSEQ multiplex PCR, the repertoire was profiled, and TCRdb retains in-frame clones only, with some absent. This sample yields roughly 51,000 clones, of which roughly three quarters are seen a single time; about 7% belongs to the top ten. Sample time point: week 35, safety follow-up. Every vaccination contained 300 ug of the mutant IDH1 20-mer peptide and was paired with topical imiquimod. Patients received eight vaccinations in weeks 1, 3, 5, 7, 11, 15, 19, 23. New WHO grade 3 or 4 IDH1-mutant, ATRX-lost astrocytomas were present in all donors. This sample comprised PBMCs, obtained from a glioma patient whose treatment included an IDH1 peptide vaccine. The TCR originated in a middle-aged man with glioma.

CDR3 residues: CASSLEAGTGVGSPLHF. The CDR3 DNA reads as TGTGCCAGCAGCTTGGAGGCCGGGACTGGGGTAGGTTCACCCCTCCACTTT. The chain combines TRBV5-4 with TRBJ1-6; a possible D gene is TRBD1 (5 bases). The V and J ends lost 0 bases and 9 bases respectively, with 19 bases between them. This CDR3 contains 17 residues. Germline lookup yields CDR1 SGHNT and CDR2 YYREEE (reference sequence).